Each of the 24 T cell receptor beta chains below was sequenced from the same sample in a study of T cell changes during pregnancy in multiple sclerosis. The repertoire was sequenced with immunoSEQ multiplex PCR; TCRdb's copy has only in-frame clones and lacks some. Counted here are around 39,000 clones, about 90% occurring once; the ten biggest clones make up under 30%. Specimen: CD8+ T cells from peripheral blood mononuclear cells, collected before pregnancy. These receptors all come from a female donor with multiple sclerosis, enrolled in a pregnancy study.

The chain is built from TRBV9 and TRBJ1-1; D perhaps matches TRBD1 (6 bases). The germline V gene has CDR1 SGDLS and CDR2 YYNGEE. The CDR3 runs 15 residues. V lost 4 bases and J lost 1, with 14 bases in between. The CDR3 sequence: CASSPRVTGNTEAFF. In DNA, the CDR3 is TGTGCCAGCAGCCCAAGGGTGACAGGGAACACTGAAGCTTTCTTT.

The CDR3 loop is CASSFGPSLYEQYF. The CDR3 bases are TGCGCCAGCAGCTTTGGGCCAAGTCTCTACGAGCAGTACTTC. The genes are TRBV5-1 and TRBJ2-7; no clear D. The CDR3 is made up of 14 amino acids. CDR1 and CDR2 (germline): SGHRS, YFSETQ. Between the trimmed V and J ends, which lost 2 bases and 3 bases, there was a span of 12 bases.

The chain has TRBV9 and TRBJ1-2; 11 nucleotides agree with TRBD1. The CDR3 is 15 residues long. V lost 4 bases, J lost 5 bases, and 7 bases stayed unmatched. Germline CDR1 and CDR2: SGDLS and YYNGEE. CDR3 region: CASSISGTGGYGYTF. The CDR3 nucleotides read TGTGCCAGCAGCATTTCCGGGACAGGGGGTTATGGCTACACCTTC. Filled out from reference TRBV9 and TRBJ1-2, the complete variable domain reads DSGVTQTPKHLITATGQRVTLRCSPRSGDLSVYWYQQSLDQGLQFLIQYYNGEERAKGNILERFSAQQFPDLHSELNLSSLELGDSALYFCASSISGTGGYGYTFGSGTRLTVV.

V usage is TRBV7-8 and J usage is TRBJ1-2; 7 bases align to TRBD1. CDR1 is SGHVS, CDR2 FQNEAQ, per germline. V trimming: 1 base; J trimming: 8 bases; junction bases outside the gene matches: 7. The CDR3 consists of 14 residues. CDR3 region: CASSLGYRGDGYTF. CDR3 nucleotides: TGTGCCAGCAGCTTAGGTTACAGGGGCGACGGCTACACCTTC.

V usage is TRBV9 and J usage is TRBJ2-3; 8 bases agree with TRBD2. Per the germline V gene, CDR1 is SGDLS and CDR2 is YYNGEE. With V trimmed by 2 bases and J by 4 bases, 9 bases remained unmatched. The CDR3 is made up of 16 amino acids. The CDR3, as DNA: TGTGCCAGCAGCGTCCCCTCCTCGGGGGGGCCAGATACGCAGTATTTT. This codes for CASSVPSSGGPDTQYF.

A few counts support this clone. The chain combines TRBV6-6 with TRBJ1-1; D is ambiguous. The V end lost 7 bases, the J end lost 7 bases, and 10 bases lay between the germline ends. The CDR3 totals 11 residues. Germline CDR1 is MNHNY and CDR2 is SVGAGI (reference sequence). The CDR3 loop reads CASMFGYEAFF. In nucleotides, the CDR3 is TGTGCCAGCATGTTCGGGTATGAAGCTTTCTTT.

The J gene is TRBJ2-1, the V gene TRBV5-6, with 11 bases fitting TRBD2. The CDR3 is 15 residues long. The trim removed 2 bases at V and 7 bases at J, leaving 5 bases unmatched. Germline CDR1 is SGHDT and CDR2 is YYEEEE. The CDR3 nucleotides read TGTGCCAGCAGCTTTCCTAGCGGGGGGACTAATGAGCAGTTCTTC. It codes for CASSFPSGGTNEQFF.

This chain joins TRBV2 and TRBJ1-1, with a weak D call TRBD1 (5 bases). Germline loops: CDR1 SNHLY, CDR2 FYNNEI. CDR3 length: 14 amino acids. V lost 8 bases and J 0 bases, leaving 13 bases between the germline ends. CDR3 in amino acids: CASGWEGLNTEAFF. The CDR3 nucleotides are TGTGCCAGCGGCTGGGAGGGACTGAACACTGAAGCTTTCTTT.

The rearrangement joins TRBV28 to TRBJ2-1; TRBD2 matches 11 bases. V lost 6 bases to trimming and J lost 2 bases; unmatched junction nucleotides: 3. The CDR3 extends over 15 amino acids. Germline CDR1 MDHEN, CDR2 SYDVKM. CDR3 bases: TGTGCCAGCAGACCGACTAGCGGGGCCTACAATGAGCAGTTCTTC. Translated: CASRPTSGAYNEQFF.

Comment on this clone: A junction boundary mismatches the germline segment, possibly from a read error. CDR3 protein: CAGSLMAEFYDTEAFF. The CDR3, as DNA: TGTGCCGGCAGCTTGATGGCGGAATTTTATGACACTGAAGCTTTCTTT. This chain joins TRBV5-6 and TRBJ1-1; no clear D. The CDR3 is 16 amino acids. Germline V gives CDR1 SGHDT, CDR2 YYEEEE.

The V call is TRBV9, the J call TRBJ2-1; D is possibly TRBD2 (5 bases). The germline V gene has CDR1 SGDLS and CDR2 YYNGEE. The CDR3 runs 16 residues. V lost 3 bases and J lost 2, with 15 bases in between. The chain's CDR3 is CASSDRLRGPYNEQFF. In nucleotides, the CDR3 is TGTGCCAGCAGCGATAGGCTCCGGGGTCCCTACAATGAGCAGTTCTTC.

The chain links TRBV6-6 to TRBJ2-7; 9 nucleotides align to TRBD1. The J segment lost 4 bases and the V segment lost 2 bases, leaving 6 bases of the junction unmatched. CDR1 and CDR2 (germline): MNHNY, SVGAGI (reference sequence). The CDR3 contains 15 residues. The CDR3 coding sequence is TGTGCCAGCAGTTACCTTGGGACAGGGAGTTACGAGCAGTACTTC. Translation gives CASSYLGTGSYEQYF.

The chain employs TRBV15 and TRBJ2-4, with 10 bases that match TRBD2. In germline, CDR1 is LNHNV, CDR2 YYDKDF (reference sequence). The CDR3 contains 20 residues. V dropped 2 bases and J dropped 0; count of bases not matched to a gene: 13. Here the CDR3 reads CATSRPHQPTSGVAKNIQYF. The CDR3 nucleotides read TGTGCCACCAGCAGACCCCACCAACCCACTAGCGGGGTAGCCAAAAACATTCAGTACTTC.

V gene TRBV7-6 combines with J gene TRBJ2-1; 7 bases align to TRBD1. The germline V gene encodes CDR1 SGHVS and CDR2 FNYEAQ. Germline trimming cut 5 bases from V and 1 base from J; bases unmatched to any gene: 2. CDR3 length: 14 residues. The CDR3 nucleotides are TGTGCCAGCAGCGACAGGGCTTCCTACAATGAGCAGTTCTTC. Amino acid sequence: CASSDRASYNEQFF. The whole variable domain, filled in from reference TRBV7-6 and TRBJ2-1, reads GAGVSQSPRYKVTKRGQDVALRCDPISGHVSLYWYRQALGQGPEFLTYFNYEAQQDKSGLPNDRFSAERPEGSISTLTIQRTEQRDSAMYRCASSDRASYNEQFFGPGTRLTVL.

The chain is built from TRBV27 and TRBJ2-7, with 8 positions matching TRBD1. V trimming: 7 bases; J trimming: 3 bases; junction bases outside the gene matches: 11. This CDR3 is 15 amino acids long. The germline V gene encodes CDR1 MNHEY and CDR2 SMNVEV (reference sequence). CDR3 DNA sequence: TGTGCCAGCACCGAGTCCGGGACAGGAAACTACGAGCAGTACTTC. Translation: CASTESGTGNYEQYF.

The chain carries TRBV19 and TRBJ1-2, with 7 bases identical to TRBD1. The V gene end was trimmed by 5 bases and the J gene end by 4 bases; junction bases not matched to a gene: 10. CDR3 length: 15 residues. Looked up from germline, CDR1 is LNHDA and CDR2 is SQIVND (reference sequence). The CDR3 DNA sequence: TGTGCCAGTAGTTTCGGGACAGCTAACGCCTATGGCTACACCTTC. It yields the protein CASSFGTANAYGYTF.

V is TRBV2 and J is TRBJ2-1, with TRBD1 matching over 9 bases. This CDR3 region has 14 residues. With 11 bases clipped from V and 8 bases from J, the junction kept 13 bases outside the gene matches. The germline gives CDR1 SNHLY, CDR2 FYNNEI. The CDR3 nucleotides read TGTGCCTCATACTCCGGGACAGGGCCCGATGAGCAGTTCTTC. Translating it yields CASYSGTGPDEQFF.

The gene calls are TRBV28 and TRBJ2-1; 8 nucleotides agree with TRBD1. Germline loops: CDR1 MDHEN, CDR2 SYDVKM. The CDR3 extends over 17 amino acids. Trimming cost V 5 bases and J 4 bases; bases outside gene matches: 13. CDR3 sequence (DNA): TGTGCCAGCAGTCCCCCCAGGACAGGGAGTAATTACAATGAGCAGTTCTTC. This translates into CASSPPRTGSNYNEQFF.

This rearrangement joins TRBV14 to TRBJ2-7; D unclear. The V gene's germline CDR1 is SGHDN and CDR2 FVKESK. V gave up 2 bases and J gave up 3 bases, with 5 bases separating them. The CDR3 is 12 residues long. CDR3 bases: TGTGCCAGCAGCCAAAACAGCTACGAGCAGTACTTC. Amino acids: CASSQNSYEQYF.

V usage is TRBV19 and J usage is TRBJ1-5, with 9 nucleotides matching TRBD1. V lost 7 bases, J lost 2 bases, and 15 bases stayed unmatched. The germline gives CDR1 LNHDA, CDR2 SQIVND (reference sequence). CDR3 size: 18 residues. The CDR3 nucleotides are TGTGCCAGTAAAAATTTGGACAGGGGCATATCGGGCAATCAGCCCCAGCATTTT. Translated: CASKNLDRGISGNQPQHF.

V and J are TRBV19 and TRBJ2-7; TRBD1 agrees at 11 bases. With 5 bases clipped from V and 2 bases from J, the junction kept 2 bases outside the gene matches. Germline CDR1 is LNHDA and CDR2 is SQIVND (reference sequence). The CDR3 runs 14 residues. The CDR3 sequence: CASSPGQGAYEQYF. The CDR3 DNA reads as TGTGCCAGTAGTCCGGGACAGGGGGCCTACGAGCAGTACTTC.

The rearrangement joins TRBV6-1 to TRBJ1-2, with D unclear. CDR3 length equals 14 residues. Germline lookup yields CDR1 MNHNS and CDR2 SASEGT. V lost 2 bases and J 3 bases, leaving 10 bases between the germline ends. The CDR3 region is CASSEQEEYYGYTF. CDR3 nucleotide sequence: TGTGCCAGCAGTGAACAAGAGGAATACTATGGCTACACCTTC.

As DNA, the CDR3 is TGTGCCAGCACACTTAATAGCGGGAATGAGCAGTTCTTC. This gives the protein CASTLNSGNEQFF. The chain joins TRBV6-5 to TRBJ2-1; 7 nucleotides align to TRBD2. The germline CDR1 and CDR2 sequences are MNHEY and SVGAGI. J gave up 7 bases and V 7 bases, and 7 bases lay outside the gene matches. The CDR3 runs 13 residues.

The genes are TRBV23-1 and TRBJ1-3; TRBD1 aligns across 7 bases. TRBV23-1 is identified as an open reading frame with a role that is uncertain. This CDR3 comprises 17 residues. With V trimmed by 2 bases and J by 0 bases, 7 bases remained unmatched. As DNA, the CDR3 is TGCGCCAGCAGTCAAACCTGGGACAGCAACTCTGGAAACACCATATATTTT. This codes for CASSQTWDSNSGNTIYF.